Described below is a single TCR beta chain sequence and its context. This record belongs to a study of Tregs in tolerant kidney transplant recipients. Related graft donors supplied nonmyeloablative bone marrow transplants, and mixed chimerism was transient. Profiled with immunoSEQ multiplex PCR; TCRdb holds only in-frame clones, not every one. The table records 50,000 to 55,000 clones, approximately 90% of them present only once. The clonotype was recovered from a human patient who received a combined kidney and bone marrow transplant. Some T cells may be graft donor cells. Sequencing used CD8+ T cells from blood (PBMCs), obtained 24 months after the transplant.

In nucleotides, the CDR3 is TGTGCCAGCAGGGGGGGATACAATGAGCAGTTCTTC. Its protein product is CASRGGYNEQFF. This chain links TRBV27 with TRBJ2-1; tentative D call: TRBD2 (6 bases). Trimming stripped 6 bases from V and 4 bases from J, with 7 bases between. The CDR3 is 12 amino acids. Germline-derived CDR1 and CDR2 are MNHEY and SMNVEV (reference sequence).